This T cell receptor beta chain comes out of a study of PD-1 blockade in classical Hodgkin lymphoma. Noted time point: cycle 4 day 1 (C4D1), after more than five weeks of nivolumab. Every patient relapsed after autologous stem cell transplantation, and brentuximab vedotin exposure varied. This clone was counted only a few times. The CDR3 covers 13 residues. Between the trimmed V and J ends, which lost 1 base and 10 bases, there was a span of 13 bases. The germline V gene encodes CDR1 LGHNA and CDR2 YSLEER. Data came from immunoSEQ multiplex PCR; TCRdb stores just in-frame clones and leaves some out. Altogether about 39,000 clones are present, 70% to 80% being singletons, with the ten largest covering 9.8%.

Material: peripheral blood mononuclear cells (PBMCs), obtained before the fourth cycle of nivolumab. This chain joins TRBV4-3 and TRBJ1-2; tentatively, D is TRBD1 (5 bases). The sequence derives from a human donor with classical Hodgkin lymphoma. The CDR3 DNA is TGCGCCAGCAGCCAAGTCCTGGGGCAGTACTACACCTTC. As protein: CASSQVLGQYYTF.